A selection of T cell receptor beta chains follows, all from one sample in a study of OX40 agonist ivuxolimab in advanced cancers. The assay was immunoSEQ multiplex PCR, and TCRdb's table has in-frame clones only and misses some. The sample lists about 12,000 clones, 81% seen once, with more than 13% in the top ten. Sequencing used CD4+ or CD8+ T cells sorted from blood, obtained in a trial of the OX40 agonist ivuxolimab. The receptor source for this set is an adult with an advanced solid tumor such as melanoma, head and neck, liver or kidney cancer. CDR3s include the opening cysteine and the closing phenylalanine or tryptophan. D genes are given only for firm matches. Expanded clones are given a class, and other clones once, few, many or no size at all.

V	size	J	D	CDR3	DNA
TRBV9	few	TRBJ2-5	TRBD2	CASSVYLAGEETQYF	TGTGCCAGCAGCGTATATCTAGCGGGAGAAGAGACCCAGTACTTC
TRBV27	-	TRBJ2-1	-	CASSAYNEQFF	TGTGCCAGCAGTGCCTACAATGAGCAGTTCTTC
TRBV10-3	-	TRBJ2-7	-	CAISDSPYEQYF	TGTGCCATCAGCGACAGCCCCTACGAGCAGTACTTC
TRBV9	-	TRBJ2-4	-	CASSVGQGGKNIQYF	TGTGCCAGCAGCGTAGGGCAGGGGGGCAAAAACATTCAGTACTTC
TRBV9	-	TRBJ2-4	-	CASSETGLAKNIQYF	TGTGCCAGCAGCGAGACAGGATTAGCCAAAAACATTCAGTACTTC
TRBV11-2	-	TRBJ1-1	-	CASSLVYGTVNTEAFF	TGTGCCAGCAGCTTAGTCTACGGGACCGTGAACACTGAAGCTTTCTTT
TRBV15	-	TRBJ2-3	-	CATNAGNTQYF	TGTGCCACTAACGCTGGGAATACGCAGTATTTT
TRBV9	once	TRBJ2-2	TRBD2	CASSVDGTSGSVTGELFF	TGTGCCAGCAGCGTAGATGGGACTAGCGGTAGTGTTACCGGGGAGCTGTTTTTT
TRBV5-6	-	TRBJ2-7	TRBD2	CASSSISGRDNEQYF	TGTGCCAGCAGTTCTATTAGCGGGAGAGATAACGAGCAGTACTTC
TRBV6-1	-	TRBJ1-4	-	CASSTMDGNEKLFF	TGTGCCAGCAGTACGATGGACGGGAATGAAAAACTGTTTTTT
TRBV30	-	TRBJ2-7	-	CAWSADSSYEQYF	TGTGCCTGGAGTGCAGACAGCTCCTACGAGCAGTACTTC
TRBV7-9	once	TRBJ2-5	-	CASTGGLAGLRKETQYF	TGTGCCAGCACAGGGGGGCTAGCGGGCCTGAGGAAAGAGACCCAGTACTTC
TRBV18	-	TRBJ1-1	-	CASSPDVLGNTEAFF	TGTGCCAGCTCACCAGATGTCCTCGGGAACACTGAAGCTTTCTTT
TRBV9	once	TRBJ2-1	-	CASSVVQGSYNEQFF	TGTGCCAGCAGCGTAGTACAGGGCTCCTACAATGAGCAGTTCTTC
TRBV28	-	TRBJ2-2	-	CASSFTSYMTGELFF	TGTGCCAGCAGTTTTACATCGTACATGACCGGGGAGCTGTTTTTT
TRBV18	-	TRBJ2-7	-	CASSPRDGISYEQYF	TGTGCCAGCTCACCCAGGGACGGAATATCCTACGAGCAGTACTTC
TRBV2	-	TRBJ2-3	TRBD2	CASSEAGLAGGTDTQYF	TGTGCCAGCAGTGAAGCTGGACTAGCGGGAGGGACAGATACGCAGTATTTT
TRBV7-2	once	TRBJ2-3	-	CASSLGTDTQYF	TGTGCCAGCAGCCTCGGAACAGATACGCAGTATTTT
TRBV4-3	few	TRBJ2-1	-	CASSQDPGTPGEQFF	TGCGCCAGCAGCCAAGATCCCGGGACCCCGGGGGAGCAGTTCTTC
TRBV4-1	-	TRBJ2-3	-	CASSQERRDTQYF	TGCGCCAGCAGCCAAGAACGGAGGGATACGCAGTATTTT
TRBV4-1	-	TRBJ2-3	-	CASSPGTFQYF	TGCGCCAGCAGCCCCGGGACTTTTCAGTATTTT
TRBV2	-	TRBJ2-7	-	CAKKDGDSYEQYF	TGTGCCAAGAAGGACGGAGACTCCTACGAGCAGTACTTC
TRBV7-9	few	TRBJ2-1	-	CASSQGTPNEQFF	TGTGCCAGCAGCCAAGGGACCCCTAATGAGCAGTTCTTC
TRBV28	once	TRBJ1-6	-	CASRHWGTTYNSPLHF	TGTGCCAGCAGGCATTGGGGGACAACTTATAATTCACCCCTCCACTTT
TRBV7-9	-	TRBJ1-5	-	CASSKGTQPQHF	TGTGCCAGCTCCAAGGGAACTCAGCCCCAGCATTTT
TRBV15	-	TRBJ2-1	-	CATSRGRQGSHNEQFF	TGTGCCACCAGCAGAGGTAGGCAGGGTTCCCACAATGAGCAGTTCTTC
TRBV7-6	-	TRBJ2-7	-	CASSLEYLSYEQYF	TGTGCCAGCAGCTTAGAGTATCTTTCCTACGAGCAGTACTTC
TRBV28	-	TRBJ2-5	-	CASSSPRGARETQYF	TGTGCCAGCAGTTCTCCCCGGGGGGCGAGGGAGACCCAGTACTTC
TRBV9	-	TRBJ2-7	-	CASSVGGGGSYEQYF	TGTGCCAGCAGCGTCGGGGGAGGAGGCTCCTACGAGCAGTACTTC
TRBV7-9	-	TRBJ2-1	-	CASRSPIHEQFF	TGTGCCAGCAGAAGCCCTATACATGAGCAGTTCTTC
TRBV5-6	-	TRBJ2-7	TRBD2	CASSPSGSTYEQYF	TGTGCCAGCAGCCCTAGCGGGAGTACCTACGAGCAGTACTTC
TRBV7-9	-	TRBJ2-3	-	CASSRGALVPNTDTQYF	TGTGCCAGCAGCCGAGGGGCCCTAGTCCCCAACACAGATACGCAGTATTTT
TRBV25-1	few	TRBJ2-1	-	CASSLGGAGLGNEQFF	TGTGCCAGCAGTCTGGGGGGGGCAGGATTGGGAAATGAGCAGTTCTTC
TRBV27	-	TRBJ2-1	-	CASSLSRANEQFF	TGTGCCAGCAGTTTAAGCAGAGCCAATGAGCAGTTCTTC
TRBV27	-	TRBJ2-7	TRBD2	CASSSTSGLDYEQYF	TGTGCCAGCAGTTCGACTAGCGGCCTTGATTACGAGCAGTACTTC
TRBV10-3	-	TRBJ2-1	TRBD2	CAISESMAGEYNEQFF	TGTGCCATCAGTGAGTCGATGGCGGGAGAGTACAATGAGCAGTTCTTC
TRBV19	-	TRBJ2-1	-	CASKFGYPSSYNEQFF	TGTGCCAGTAAGTTCGGCTACCCGAGCTCCTACAATGAGCAGTTCTTC
TRBV4-3	-	TRBJ1-4	-	CASSQNHGEKLFF	TGCGCCAGCAGCCAAAACCATGGCGAAAAACTGTTTTTT
TRBV28	-	TRBJ1-1	-	CASSLWRTEAFF	TGTGCCAGCAGTTTATGGCGCACTGAAGCTTTCTTT
TRBV7-6	-	TRBJ2-7	-	CASSLAGAINEQYF	TGTGCCAGCAGCTTAGCGGGAGCAATCAACGAGCAGTACTTC
TRBV4-1	-	TRBJ2-3	-	CASSQKGNTQYF	TGCGCCAGCAGCCAAAAGGGGAATACGCAGTATTTT
TRBV27	once	TRBJ2-4	-	CASSLSGASAKNIQYF	TGTGCCAGCAGTTTATCGGGGGCCTCGGCCAAAAACATTCAGTACTTC
TRBV5-4	-	TRBJ1-1	-	CASSLEGRTAEAFF	TGTGCCAGCAGCTTGGAGGGGCGCACAGCTGAAGCTTTCTTT
TRBV29-1	-	TRBJ2-7	-	CSVEQGFRSEQYF	TGCAGCGTTGAGCAGGGGTTTCGTAGCGAGCAGTACTTC
TRBV5-1	-	TRBJ2-7	TRBD2	CASSTGLAGGLPEQYF	TGCGCCAGCAGCACTGGACTAGCGGGAGGGCTGCCGGAGCAGTACTTC
TRBV28	-	TRBJ2-7	TRBD2	CASTAGGVYEQYF	TGTGCCAGCACGGCGGGAGGAGTCTACGAGCAGTACTTC
TRBV4-1	medium-sized	TRBJ2-4	-	CASSQGYIQYF	TGCGCCAGCAGCCAAGGTTACATTCAGTACTTC
TRBV6-5	once	TRBJ1-1	-	CASSYVGALNTEAFF	TGTGCCAGCAGTTACGTAGGGGCCCTGAACACTGAAGCTTTCTTT
TRBV7-9	-	TRBJ2-2	-	CASSARWGTGELFF	TGTGCCAGCAGCGCCCGATGGGGCACCGGGGAGCTGTTTTTT
TRBV11-3	-	TRBJ2-3	-	CASSLYGSTDTQYF	TGTGCCAGCAGCTTATACGGGAGCACAGATACGCAGTATTTT
TRBV7-8	-	TRBJ2-1	-	CASSQLPGPPEQFF	TGTGCCAGCAGCCAACTCCCGGGACCCCCTGAGCAGTTCTTC
TRBV6-1	-	TRBJ2-7	-	CASMEGPGSYEQYF	TGTGCCAGCATGGAGGGACCGGGGAGCTACGAGCAGTACTTC
TRBV27	-	TRBJ1-3	TRBD1	CASRETGGERNTIYF	TGTGCCAGCAGAGAGACAGGGGGAGAAAGAAACACCATATATTTT
TRBV28	-	TRBJ2-7	TRBD2	CASSPGLAEYRSYEQYF	TGTGCCAGCAGTCCAGGACTAGCGGAGTACCGTTCCTACGAGCAGTACTTC